These T cell receptor beta chains were read from a single sample in a study of blood T cells in healthy people across ages. TCRdb processed the 5' RACE reads anew with MiXCR; each CDR3 protein has one entry. The sample lists 1.5 million to 2 million distinct CDR3 sequences, 30% to 40% occurring once. Input material: blood. These receptors were collected from a woman aged 25-40 years in good health. Each CDR3 is given without its conserved first and last residue.

J | V | CDR3
TRBJ1-1 | TRBV27 | ASHRQGSDLHF
TRBJ1-4 | TRBV4-2 | ASGQATEEKLF
TRBJ2-5 | TRBV7-6 | ASSLAGSVPYNEQY
TRBJ2-3 | TRBV20-1 | SANHYGGDTQY
TRBJ2-7 | TRBV18 | ASSPQGAPHEQY
TRBJ1-1 | TRBV9 | ASSVVRQWNTEAF
TRBJ1-2 | TRBV29-1 | SVNGAGFLDGYT
TRBJ1-5 | TRBV6-5 | ASSYPIQGTDYSNQPQH
TRBJ2-2 | TRBV4-1 | ASSQEGQGIHGELF
TRBJ2-7 | TRBV4-1 | ASSTYRVTEQY
TRBJ2-1 | TRBV5-1 | AGGHRGGLFYNEQF
TRBJ1-2 | TRBV5-8 | ASSLRALTGYGYT
TRBJ1-1 | TRBV10-3 | AISEGQYTEAF
TRBJ2-1 | TRBV2 | ASSEAISFNEQF
TRBJ1-4 | TRBV4-1 | ASSQPGHTNEKLF
TRBJ2-5 | TRBV5-1 | ASSLGTGGETQY
TRBJ2-7 | TRBV5-1 | ASSWSEGGKAKQY
TRBJ2-1 | TRBV4-1 | ANSQDGTSGSSISNEQF
TRBJ2-1 | TRBV3-1 | ASSHRLAPNEQF
TRBJ2-6 | TRBV28 | ASSFGGGANVLT